This T cell receptor beta chain comes out of a study of Tregs in tolerant kidney transplant recipients (dated by TCRdb to the late 2010s). A note on the overall study: The study applied TCRbeta sequencing to find donor-specific regulatory T cells before combined kidney and bone marrow transplantation and then followed those same cells after transplant. TCRbeta repertoire sequencing was used in a few healthy controls to compare several ways of expanding Tregs specific for an allogeneic donor. What the research found in general, with its limitations: Because the study included only a small number of patients, the results must be confirmed in larger populations and under other immunosuppression protocols. Expanding Tregs with activated donor B cells appeared to identify the most biologically relevant and donor-specific TCRbeta repertoire. Biological reproducibility was not examined directly, but technical replication error appeared to be minimal.

For TCRbeta CDR3 sequencing, genomic DNA from the sorted cells was extracted using the QIAGEN DNeasy Blood and Tissue Kit. Through immunoSEQ, high-throughput TCRbeta CDR3 sequencing was done commercially, including PCR amplification with internal controls and bias correction. The authors' analysis ran thus. Unique productive TCRbeta sequences were defined by CDR3 nucleotide sequence where primers matched, and otherwise by CDR3 amino acid sequence together with Vbeta and Jbeta genes. To correct for sorting error, sequences found in more than one sorted population at a frequency ratio of 2:1 or less were discarded, and the remaining shared sequences were assigned to the population with the higher frequency. Sequences were defined as donor-reactive when expanded at least 5-fold in CFSE-low cells versus unstimulated cells and present at a frequency of at least 0.01% in CFSE-low cells. Repertoire divergence was quantified by Jensen-Shannon divergence calculated from the top 100 TCRbeta sequences ranked by frequency. For any sample with multiple sequencing runs, sorting error was corrected in each run separately before the runs were pooled. The source is immuneACCESS, and TCRdb retained only in-frame sequences with V and J called. Part of the clones is not carried over; for the studies checked, unresolved V genes explain less than half of this, and the remainder is unexplained. The DNA gave D and trimming, while V, J and clone size come from that table. The table for this sample lists some 100,000 clones; roughly 92% of them were counted only once. Around 0.58% of the sample is taken by the ten largest.

Thawed PBMCs were FACS-sorted into unstimulated Tregs (CD4+CD25+CD127-), CD4+ non-Tregs (CD4+CD25-), CD4 cells and CD8 cells. Healthy control blood was obtained either as purchased buffy coats or from healthy volunteers. Healthy control blood was processed by Ficoll density gradient to PBMCs and cryopreserved; patient PBMCs were collected before and after transplant. About this clone itself: The antigen this receptor binds is unknown. Per-base qualities were not stored, and no clone one base away is much larger.

The V and J ends are trimmed by 1 base and 0 bases, leaving 8 bases between them. The germline V gene specifies SGHRS as CDR1 and YFSETQ as CDR2. The CDR3 contains 14 residues, cysteine and phenylalanine counted. Only the CDR3 DNA stays, 42 bases, in frame from base 1. Here the chain combines TRBV5-1 and TRBJ2-7, with the D gene uncertain. This clonotype was sampled from a human donor in good health. The sequencing input was CD4+ T cells from blood. The sequence in DNA is TGCGCCAGCAGCTTGTCTTCCAGCTCCTACGAGCAGTACTTC. Its amino acids are CASSLSSSSYEQYF.